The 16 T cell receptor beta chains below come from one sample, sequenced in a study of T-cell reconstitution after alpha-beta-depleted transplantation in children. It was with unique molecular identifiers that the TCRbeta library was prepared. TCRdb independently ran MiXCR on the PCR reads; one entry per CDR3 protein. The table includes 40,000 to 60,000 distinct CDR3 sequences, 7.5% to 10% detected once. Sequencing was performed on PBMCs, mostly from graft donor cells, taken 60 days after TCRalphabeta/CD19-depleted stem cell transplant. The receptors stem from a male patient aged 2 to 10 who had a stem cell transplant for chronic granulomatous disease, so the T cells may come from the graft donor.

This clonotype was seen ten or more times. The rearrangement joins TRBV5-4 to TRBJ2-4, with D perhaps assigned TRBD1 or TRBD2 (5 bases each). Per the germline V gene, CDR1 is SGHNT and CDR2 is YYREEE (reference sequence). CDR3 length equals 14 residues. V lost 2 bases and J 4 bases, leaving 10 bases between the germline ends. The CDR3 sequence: CASSFGTGKNIQYF. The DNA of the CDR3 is TGTGCCAGCAGCTTCGGGACGGGAAAAAACATTCAGTACTTC.

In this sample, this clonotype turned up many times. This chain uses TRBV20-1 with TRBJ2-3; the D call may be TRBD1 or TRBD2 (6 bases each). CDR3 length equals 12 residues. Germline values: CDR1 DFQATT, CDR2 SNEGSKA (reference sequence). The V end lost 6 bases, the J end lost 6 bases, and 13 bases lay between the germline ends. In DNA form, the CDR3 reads TGCAGTGCCAGACTAGGGGGGGATACGCAGTATTTT. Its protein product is CSARLGGDTQYF.

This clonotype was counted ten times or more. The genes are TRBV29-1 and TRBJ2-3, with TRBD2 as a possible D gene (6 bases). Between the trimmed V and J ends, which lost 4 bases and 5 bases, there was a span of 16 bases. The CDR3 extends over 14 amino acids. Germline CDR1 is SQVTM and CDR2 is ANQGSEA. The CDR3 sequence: CSVVRDSTRDTQYF. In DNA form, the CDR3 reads TGCAGCGTTGTCCGGGACTCGACTAGAGATACGCAGTATTTT.

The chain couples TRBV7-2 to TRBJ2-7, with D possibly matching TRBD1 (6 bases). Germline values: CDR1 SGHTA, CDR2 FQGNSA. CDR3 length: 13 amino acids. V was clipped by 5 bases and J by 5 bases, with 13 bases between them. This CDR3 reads CASSVRGGDEQYF. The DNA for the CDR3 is TGTGCCAGCAGCGTTAGAGGGGGTGACGAGCAGTACTTC.

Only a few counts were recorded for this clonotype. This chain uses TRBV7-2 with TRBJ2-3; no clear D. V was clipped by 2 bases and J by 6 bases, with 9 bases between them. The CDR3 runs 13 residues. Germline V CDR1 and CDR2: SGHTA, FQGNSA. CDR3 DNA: TGTGCCAGCAGCTTACTAGTTTGGGATACGCAGTATTTT. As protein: CASSLLVWDTQYF.

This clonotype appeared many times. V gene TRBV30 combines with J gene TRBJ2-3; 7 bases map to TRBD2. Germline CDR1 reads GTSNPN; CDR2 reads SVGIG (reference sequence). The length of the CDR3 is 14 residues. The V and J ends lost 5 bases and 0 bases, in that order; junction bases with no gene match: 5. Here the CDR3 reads CAWGRAGSTDTQYF. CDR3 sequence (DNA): TGTGCCTGGGGCCGAGCGGGGAGCACAGATACGCAGTATTTT.

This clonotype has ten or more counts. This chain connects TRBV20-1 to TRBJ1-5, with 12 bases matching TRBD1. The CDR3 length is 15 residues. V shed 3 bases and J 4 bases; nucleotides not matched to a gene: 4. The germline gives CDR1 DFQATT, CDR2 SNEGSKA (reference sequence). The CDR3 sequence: CSARGQGAWNQPQHF. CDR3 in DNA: TGCAGTGCTAGGGGACAGGGGGCTTGGAATCAGCCCCAGCATTTT.

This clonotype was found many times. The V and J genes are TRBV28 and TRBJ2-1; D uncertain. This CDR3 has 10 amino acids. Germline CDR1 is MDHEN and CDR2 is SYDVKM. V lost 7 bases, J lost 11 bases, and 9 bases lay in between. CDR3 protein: CASTGEKQFF. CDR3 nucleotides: TGTGCCAGCACGGGTGAAAAGCAGTTCTTC.

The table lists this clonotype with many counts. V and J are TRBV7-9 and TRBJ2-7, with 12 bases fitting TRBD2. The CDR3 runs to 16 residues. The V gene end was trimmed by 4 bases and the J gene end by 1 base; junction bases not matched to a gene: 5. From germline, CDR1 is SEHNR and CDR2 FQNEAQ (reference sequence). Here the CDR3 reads CASSSKLAGGSYEQYF. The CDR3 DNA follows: TGTGCCAGCAGCTCCAAACTAGCGGGAGGTTCCTACGAGCAGTACTTC.

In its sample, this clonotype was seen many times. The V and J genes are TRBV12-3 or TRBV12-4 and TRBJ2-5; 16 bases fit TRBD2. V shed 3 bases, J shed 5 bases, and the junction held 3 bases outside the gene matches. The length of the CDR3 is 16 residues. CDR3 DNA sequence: TGTGCCAGCAGTTTCGGGGGACTAGCGGGAGGGGAGACCCAGTACTTC. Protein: CASSFGGLAGGETQYF.

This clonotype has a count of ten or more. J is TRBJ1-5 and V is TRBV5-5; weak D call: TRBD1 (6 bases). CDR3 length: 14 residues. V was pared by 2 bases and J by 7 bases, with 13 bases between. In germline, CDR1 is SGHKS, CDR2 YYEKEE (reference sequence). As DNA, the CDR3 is TGTGCCAGCAGCTTAGGGGGTCCGGGACAGCCCCAGCATTTT. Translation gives CASSLGGPGQPQHF.

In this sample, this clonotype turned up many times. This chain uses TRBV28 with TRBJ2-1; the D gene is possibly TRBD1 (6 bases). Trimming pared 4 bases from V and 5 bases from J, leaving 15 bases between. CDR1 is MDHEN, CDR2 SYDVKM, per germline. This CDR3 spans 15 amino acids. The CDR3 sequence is CASSSRGNHHNEQFF. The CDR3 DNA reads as TGTGCCAGCAGTTCCAGGGGAAACCACCACAATGAGCAGTTCTTC.

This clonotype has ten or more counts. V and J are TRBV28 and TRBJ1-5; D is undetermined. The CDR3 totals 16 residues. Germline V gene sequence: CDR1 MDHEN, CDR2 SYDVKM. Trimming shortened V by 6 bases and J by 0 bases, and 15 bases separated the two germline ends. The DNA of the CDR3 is TGTGCCAGCAGCCACTCGGGCGCCAATAGCAATCAGCCCCAGCATTTT. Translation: CASSHSGANSNQPQHF.

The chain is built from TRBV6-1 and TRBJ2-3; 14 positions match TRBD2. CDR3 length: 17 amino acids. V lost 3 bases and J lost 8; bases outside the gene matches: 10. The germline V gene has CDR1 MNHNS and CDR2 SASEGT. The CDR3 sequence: CASSDPRGLAGVSTQYF. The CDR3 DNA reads TGTGCCAGCAGTGATCCCAGGGGACTAGCGGGAGTTAGTACGCAGTATTTT.

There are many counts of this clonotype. CDR3 nucleotides: TGTGCCAGCAGTGACTCGTTGGACAGCACAGATACGCAGTATTTT. It encodes CASSDSLDSTDTQYF. The V and J genes are TRBV6-4 and TRBJ2-3, with D unresolved. The CDR3 totals 15 residues. Trimming pared 0 bases from V and 0 bases from J, leaving 7 bases between. Germline V gene sequence: CDR1 MRHNA, CDR2 SNTAGT.

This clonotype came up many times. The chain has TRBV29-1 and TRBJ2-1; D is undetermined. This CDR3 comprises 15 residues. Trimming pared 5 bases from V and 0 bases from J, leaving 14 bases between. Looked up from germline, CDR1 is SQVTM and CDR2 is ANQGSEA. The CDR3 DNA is TGCAGCGTTTGGGAAGGCCAACACTCCTACAATGAGCAGTTCTTC. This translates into CSVWEGQHSYNEQFF.